The 15 T cell receptor beta chains below come from one sample, sequenced in a study of T cells in tuberculosis. Time point specified: new active TB diagnosis, blood taken before or within 7 days of starting treatment. Clones were sequenced by immunoSEQ multiplex PCR, and TCRdb holds only the in-frame ones, with some missing. The repertoire includes 35,000 to 45,000 clones, roughly 94% of them detected once, and around 4.7% sits in the top ten. Material: PBMCs, obtained at tuberculosis diagnosis. These receptors were collected from an adult with tuberculosis.

J is TRBJ2-4 and V is TRBV19; TRBD2 is a possible D gene (7 bases). With 5 bases removed from V and 1 base from J, the gap between germline ends came to 21 bases. This CDR3 has 18 residues. The germline CDR1 and CDR2 sequences are LNHDA and SQIVND (reference sequence). CDR3 region: CASSPGRGATDAKNIQYF. In nucleotides, the CDR3 is TGTGCCAGTAGTCCCGGACGGGGGGCAACAGATGCCAAAAACATTCAGTACTTC.

The gene calls are TRBV9 and TRBJ2-2, with 8 bases matching TRBD1. V shed 5 bases and J 4 bases; nucleotides not matched to a gene: 7. The germline CDR1 and CDR2 sequences are SGDLS and YYNGEE. The CDR3 has 15 amino acids. The CDR3 spells CASRKGQGGTGELFF. The CDR3 nucleotides read TGTGCCAGCAGGAAAGGACAGGGTGGCACCGGGGAGCTGTTTTTT.

The chain joins TRBV5-6 to TRBJ1-2, with TRBD1 identical over 7 bases. CDR1 SGHDT and CDR2 YYEEEE come from the germline V gene. The CDR3 has 15 amino acids. The V gene end was trimmed by 2 bases and the J gene end by 4 bases; junction bases not matched to a gene: 8. In nucleotides, the CDR3 is TGTGCCAGCAGCTTTGGACAGGTGATGGGCTATGGCTACACCTTC. Protein: CASSFGQVMGYGYTF.

The CDR3 DNA follows: TGTGCCAGCAGTGAACTGGGGCTGTACACTGAAGCTTTCTTT. This gives the protein CASSELGLYTEAFF. V gene TRBV6-1 combines with J gene TRBJ1-1, with D possibly TRBD1 on 5 matching bases. CDR3 length equals 14 residues. CDR1 and CDR2 (germline): MNHNS, SASEGT. Between the trimmed V and J ends, which lost 2 bases and 3 bases, there was a span of 10 bases.

This chain connects TRBV18 to TRBJ1-1; 9 bases match TRBD1. Germline CDR1 reads KGHSH; CDR2 reads LQKENI. The CDR3 runs 13 residues. V shed 5 bases and J 4 bases; nucleotides not matched to a gene: 2. DNA of the CDR3: TGTGCCAGCTCATTGGACAGGGGCACTGAAGCTTTCTTT. Amino acid sequence: CASSLDRGTEAFF. Variable domain in full (rest from reference TRBV18 and TRBJ1-1): NAGVMQNPRHLVRRRGQEARLRCSPMKGHSHVYWYRQLPEEGLKFMVYLQKENIIDESGMPKERFSAEFPKEGPSILRIQQVVRGDSAAYFCASSLDRGTEAFFGQGTRLTVV.

The V gene is TRBV6-1, the J gene TRBJ2-2, with D unclear. Germline V CDR1 and CDR2: MNHNS, SASEGT. V shed 2 bases and J shed 6 bases, with 7 bases lying between them. The length of the CDR3 is 13 residues. The CDR3 coding sequence is TGTGCCAGCAGTGAACAGAAACCCGGGGAGCTGTTTTTT. Its protein product is CASSEQKPGELFF.

The chain employs TRBV18 and TRBJ1-2, with D perhaps TRBD1 (6 bases). Germline CDR1 is KGHSH and CDR2 is LQKENI. The V end was cut by 0 bases, the J end by 3 bases, with 8 bases between. The CDR3 runs to 14 residues. The CDR3 DNA follows: TGTGCCAGCTCACCACCGCAGGGGTACTATGGCTACACCTTC. Translated, it gives CASSPPQGYYGYTF.

The chain combines TRBV5-1 with TRBJ2-1; D is unresolved. Trimming took 4 bases from V and 0 from J, leaving 11 bases between them. Germline assignment: CDR1 SGHRS and CDR2 YFSETQ. There are 15 residues in the CDR3. Here the CDR3 reads CASSPGYYSYNEQFF. Written as DNA, the CDR3 is TGCGCCAGCAGCCCCGGGTACTACTCCTACAATGAGCAGTTCTTC. The complete variable domain, with remaining parts taken from reference TRBV5-1 and TRBJ2-1, reads KAGVTQTPRYLIKTRGQQVTLSCSPISGHRSVSWYQQTPGQGLQFLFEYFSETQRNKGNFPGRFSGRQFSNSRSEMNVSTLELGDSALYLCASSPGYYSYNEQFFGPGTRLTVL.

This clone came up once. The chain uses TRBV12-5 and TRBJ2-3, with TRBD2 as a possible D gene (7 bases). Trimming left V 3 bases short and J 3 bases short, with 19 bases between. This CDR3 contains 17 residues. Germline CDR1 LGHNT, CDR2 FRNRAP. CDR3 DNA sequence: TGTGCTAGTGGTTTTAAAATAGGGGGGGGTACGACAGATACGCAGTATTTT. This codes for CASGFKIGGGTTDTQYF.

The rearrangement joins TRBV30 to TRBJ1-1, with TRBD1 matching 9 bases. The CDR3 is made up of 15 amino acids. V dropped 6 bases and J dropped 1; count of bases not matched to a gene: 9. Germline values: CDR1 GTSNPN, CDR2 SVGIG (reference sequence). CDR3 region: CACRQGGRENTEAFF. CDR3 nucleotides: TGTGCCTGTCGACAGGGGGGAAGAGAGAACACTGAAGCTTTCTTT.

The V gene is TRBV11-3, the J gene TRBJ1-3, with a weak D call TRBD1 (6 bases). This CDR3 comprises 20 residues. The germline V gene encodes CDR1 SGHNT and CDR2 YENEEA. V was cut by 6 bases and J by 0 bases, with 27 bases left in between. The chain's CDR3 is CASRIQGRYSICDSGNTIYF. The CDR3 bases are TGTGCCAGCAGGATACAGGGACGGTATAGCATTTGTGACTCTGGAAACACCATATATTTT.

The rearrangement uses TRBV28 and TRBJ2-7, with 7 bases fitting TRBD2. The CDR3 is 15 residues long. Germline values: CDR1 MDHEN, CDR2 SYDVKM. The V gene end was trimmed by 3 bases and the J gene end by 2 bases; junction bases not matched to a gene: 7. CDR3: CASSFPGGSPYEQYF. In DNA, the CDR3 is TGTGCCAGCAGTTTCCCGGGGGGTTCCCCCTACGAGCAGTACTTC.

The V gene is TRBV19, the J gene TRBJ2-3; the D gene is possibly TRBD2 (6 bases). The CDR3 runs 13 residues. Germline V lookup: CDR1 LNHDA, CDR2 SQIVND (reference sequence). With 9 bases removed from V and 1 base from J, the gap between germline ends came to 11 bases. In nucleotides, the CDR3 is TGTGCCAGCAGGGAGGCGGGCACAGATACGCAGTATTTT. Its protein product is CASREAGTDTQYF. Full variable domain (outside the CDR3, taken from reference TRBV19 and TRBJ2-3): DGGITQSPKYLFRKEGQNVTLSCEQNLNHDAMYWYRQDPGQGLRLIYYSQIVNDFQKGDIAEGYSVSREKKESFPLTVTSAQKNPTAFYLCASREAGTDTQYFGPGTRLTVL.

V is TRBV5-6 and J is TRBJ1-3, with no clear D. Trimming left V 4 bases short and J 0 bases short, with 23 bases between. The CDR3 loop spans 19 amino acids. Germline V gene data show CDR1 as SGHDT and CDR2 as YYEEEE. CDR3 loop: CASSPSDSSPIDSGNTIYF. In DNA form, the CDR3 reads TGTGCCAGCAGCCCTTCGGACTCTAGCCCGATCGACTCTGGAAACACCATATATTTT.

The chain recombines TRBV7-2 with TRBJ1-1; D unclear. The CDR3 length is 13 residues. Germline assignment: CDR1 SGHTA and CDR2 FQGNSA. The V and J ends lost 4 bases and 0 bases respectively, with 6 bases between them. The CDR3 DNA is TGTGCCAGCAGCTCCGGGATGAACACTGAAGCTTTCTTT. Translated: CASSSGMNTEAFF.